The 26 T cell receptor beta chains presented below share a single source sample, sequenced in a study of T cell changes during pregnancy in multiple sclerosis. Assay used: immunoSEQ multiplex PCR; TCRdb lists only in-frame clones, some missing. This table holds tens of thousands of clones, around 94% found once. This specimen was CD4+ T cells from peripheral blood mononuclear cells, taken before pregnancy. The origin of the receptors is a female donor with multiple sclerosis, enrolled in a pregnancy study.

The V gene is TRBV18, the J gene TRBJ1-2, with 11 bases lining up with TRBD1. Germline CDR1 and CDR2: KGHSH and LQKENI. Trimming cost V 5 bases and J 7 bases; bases outside gene matches: 6. This CDR3 has 14 residues. CDR3 nucleotide sequence: TGTGCCAGCTCAGAGGGACAGGGGGTCTTTGGCTACACCTTC. Translating gives CASSEGQGVFGYTF.

The chain carries TRBV18 and TRBJ2-1; D perhaps matches TRBD1 (6 bases). The CDR3 is made up of 14 amino acids. Trimming removed 3 bases at V and 4 bases at J, with 10 bases between. CDR1 is KGHSH, CDR2 LQKENI, per germline. The CDR3, as DNA: TGTGCCAGCTCACCCGGAACAGGGTACAATGAGCAGTTCTTC. It is translated as CASSPGTGYNEQFF.

V gene TRBV29-1 combines with J gene TRBJ2-7, with D perhaps TRBD1 (5 bases). The CDR3 contains 12 residues. V shed 1 base and J shed 3 bases, with 7 bases lying between them. Germline CDR1 is SQVTM and CDR2 is ANQGSEA. The CDR3 loop is CSVEGQFYEQYF. As DNA, the CDR3 is TGCAGCGTTGAAGGACAGTTCTACGAGCAGTACTTC.

The rearrangement links TRBV7-2 to TRBJ2-7; D uncertain. The CDR3 consists of 14 residues. Per the germline V gene, CDR1 is SGHTA and CDR2 is FQGNSA. The V and J ends lost 1 base and 3 bases respectively, with 10 bases between them. The CDR3 loop reads CASSLVARVYEQYF. The DNA of the CDR3 is TGTGCCAGCAGCTTAGTTGCCCGGGTCTACGAGCAGTACTTC.

This clone is medium-sized within its sample. The chain links TRBV6-1 to TRBJ1-5; D may be TRBD1 (5 bases). The germline V gene encodes CDR1 MNHNS and CDR2 SASEGT. There are 15 residues in the CDR3. Trimming left V 0 bases short and J 3 bases short, with 9 bases between. Written as DNA, the CDR3 is TGTGCCAGCAGTGAAGCTGCAGGGAACAATCAGCCCCAGCATTTT. This codes for CASSEAAGNNQPQHF.

With regard to this clone: The same CDR3 can be traced to other DNA sequences in this sample. The chain uses TRBV27 and TRBJ1-3, with D perhaps matching TRBD1 (5 bases). Per germline, CDR1 MNHEY and CDR2 SMNVEV (reference sequence). The CDR3 has 13 residues. Trimming removed 5 bases at V and 7 bases at J, with 12 bases between. This chain's CDR3 is CASSRGGGNTIYF. The CDR3 DNA is TGTGCCAGCAGTAGGGGAGGCGGGAACACCATATATTTT.

The CDR3 DNA reads as TGTGCCAGTAGTGCCGACAGACTGAACACTGAAGCTTTCTTT. Its protein is CASSADRLNTEAFF. J is TRBJ1-1 and V is TRBV19; D may be TRBD1 (5 bases). Germline V gene sequence: CDR1 LNHDA, CDR2 SQIVND (reference sequence). V lost 5 bases and J 0 bases, leaving 10 bases between the germline ends. This CDR3 is 14 amino acids long.

V is TRBV2 and J is TRBJ2-5, with TRBD1 identical over 8 bases. The CDR3 runs to 13 residues. From germline, CDR1 is SNHLY and CDR2 FYNNEI. J gave up 5 bases and V 5 bases, and 4 bases lay outside the gene matches. CDR3 DNA sequence: TGTGCCAGCAGTTACCGGGACAGGGAGACCCAGTACTTC. It codes for CASSYRDRETQYF.

The CDR3 sequence: CASSQEGRGETQYF. CDR3 coding DNA: TGCGCCAGCAGCCAAGAGGGGCGGGGGGAGACCCAGTACTTC. The rearrangement uses TRBV4-3 and TRBJ2-5; 7 bases are a match to TRBD2. The CDR3 extends over 14 amino acids. The trim removed 0 bases at V and 5 bases at J, leaving 3 bases unmatched. Germline V gene sequence: CDR1 LGHNA, CDR2 YSLEER.

V is TRBV11-2 and J is TRBJ2-7; 12 bases fit TRBD2. The CDR3 totals 16 residues. V shed 3 bases, J shed 1 base, and the junction held 4 bases outside the gene matches. CDR1 and CDR2 from the germline V gene are SGHAT and FQNNGV. CDR3: CASSFRLAGASYEQYF. DNA for the CDR3: TGTGCCAGCAGCTTCCGACTAGCGGGGGCTTCCTACGAGCAGTACTTC.

A single count supports this clone. The chain carries TRBV7-8 and TRBJ2-6; tentatively, D is TRBD1 (6 bases). This CDR3 spans 17 amino acids. V lost 3 bases and J 0 bases, leaving 12 bases between the germline ends. Germline-derived CDR1 and CDR2 are SGHVS and FQNEAQ. The CDR3 nucleotides read TGTGCCAGCAGCTTCAGGGGACCAAGCTCTGGGGCCAACGTCCTGACTTTC. Translating it yields CASSFRGPSSGANVLTF.

The J gene is TRBJ1-3, the V gene TRBV4-3; TRBD1 matches 8 bases. Germline V gives CDR1 LGHNA, CDR2 YSLEER. J was trimmed by 3 bases and V by 0 bases; bases with no gene match: 10. The CDR3 extends over 18 amino acids. The CDR3 reads CASSQEVYGQGRGNTIYF. As DNA, the CDR3 is TGCGCCAGCAGCCAAGAAGTTTACGGACAGGGTCGTGGAAACACCATATATTTT.

The chain joins TRBV18 to TRBJ2-2; D is perhaps TRBD2 (6 bases). Between the trimmed V and J ends, which lost 2 bases and 0 bases, there was a span of 16 bases. CDR1 and CDR2 from the germline V gene are KGHSH and LQKENI. CDR3 size: 18 residues. Here the CDR3 DNA reads TGTGCCAGCTCACCAGCCACTAGGGGCGGGGCGAACACCGGGGAGCTGTTTTTT. This codes for CASSPATRGGANTGELFF.

V is TRBV6-1 and J is TRBJ2-5; TRBD1 agrees at 8 bases. Unmatched junction bases numbered 9, after V lost 4 bases and J lost 5 bases. The CDR3 loop spans 15 amino acids. CDR1 and CDR2 from the germline V gene are MNHNS and SASEGT. The CDR3 sequence is CASSATTGEWETQYF. The CDR3, as DNA: TGTGCCAGCAGTGCGACGACAGGGGAGTGGGAGACCCAGTACTTC.

The chain carries TRBV4-3 and TRBJ2-1; 7 bases line up with TRBD2. The CDR3 consists of 17 residues. After removal of 0 bases from V and 0 bases from J, the junction contained 5 bases not matched to a gene. Germline V CDR1 and CDR2: LGHNA, YSLEER. CDR3: CASSQEGTGGSYNEQFF. DNA for the CDR3: TGCGCCAGCAGCCAAGAGGGAACGGGAGGCTCCTACAATGAGCAGTTCTTC.

This chain connects TRBV18 to TRBJ2-6; 9 positions agree with TRBD1. Trimming at V came to 3 bases and at J to 4 bases, leaving 7 bases not matched to a gene. CDR1 is KGHSH and CDR2 is LQKENI in the germline V gene. The CDR3 consists of 17 residues. The CDR3: CASSPRTGGAGANVLTF. The CDR3 DNA sequence: TGTGCCAGCTCACCGAGAACAGGGGGCGCCGGGGCCAACGTCCTGACTTTC.

The rearrangement links TRBV29-1 to TRBJ1-1; tentative D call: TRBD1 (5 bases). Looked up from germline, CDR1 is SQVTM and CDR2 is ANQGSEA. The germline V and J ends were trimmed by 6 bases and 1 base, with 12 bases remaining between them. This CDR3 comprises 13 residues. The CDR3 sequence: CSVSLGGNTEAFF. CDR3 sequence (DNA): TGCAGCGTCTCTTTGGGGGGGAACACTGAAGCTTTCTTT.

The rearrangement uses TRBV4-1 and TRBJ2-1; D unclear. This CDR3 has 17 residues. Germline V gene data show CDR1 as MGHRA and CDR2 as YSYEKL. The V and J ends lost 1 base and 0 bases respectively, with 13 bases between them. CDR3 in amino acids: CASSQGAQPSSYNEQFF. The CDR3, as DNA: TGCGCCAGCAGCCAAGGGGCTCAGCCGAGCTCCTACAATGAGCAGTTCTTC.

This chain connects TRBV5-1 to TRBJ2-5; tentatively, D is TRBD1 (6 bases). V was shortened by 3 bases and J by 4 bases, with 16 bases between the two germline ends. CDR1 is SGHRS and CDR2 is YFSETQ in the germline V gene. CDR3 length equals 15 residues. The CDR3 DNA reads as TGCGCCAGCAGCTCCCGGGACACGCGACGAGAGACCCAGTACTTC. It specifies CASSSRDTRRETQYF.

Sample share makes this clone medium-sized. The gene calls are TRBV29-1 and TRBJ1-1, with D tentatively TRBD1 (6 bases). Germline V gene lookup returns CDR1 SQVTM and CDR2 ANQGSEA. Trimming took off 7 bases at V and 1 base at J, with 10 bases between the two ends. The CDR3 sequence is 12 residues long. The CDR3 region has the DNA TGCAGCGGGGGGCAGCAGAACACTGAAGCTTTCTTT. Translated, it gives CSGGQQNTEAFF.

The chain is built from TRBV5-1 and TRBJ1-4, with 9 bases identical to TRBD1. Looked up from germline, CDR1 is SGHRS and CDR2 is YFSETQ. CDR3 size: 15 residues. The trim removed 4 bases at V and 5 bases at J, leaving 6 bases unmatched. The CDR3 DNA follows: TGCGCCAGCAGCAGTGATGGGACAGGGAATGAAAAACTGTTTTTT. It encodes CASSSDGTGNEKLFF.

The V call is TRBV7-2, the J call TRBJ2-3; the match to TRBD2 covers 13 bases. Per germline, CDR1 SGHTA and CDR2 FQGNSA. The CDR3 covers 17 residues. The V gene end was trimmed by 2 bases and the J gene end by 6 bases; junction bases not matched to a gene: 8. CDR3 sequence reads: CASSLKGLAGSGDTQYF. CDR3 DNA: TGTGCCAGCAGCTTAAAGGGACTAGCGGGAAGCGGGGATACGCAGTATTTT.

V is TRBV29-1 and J is TRBJ1-1; TRBD1 aligns across 7 bases. Germline values: CDR1 SQVTM, CDR2 ANQGSEA. The ends lost 4 bases at V and 4 bases at J; junction bases unmatched: 6. The CDR3 is 13 residues long. CDR3: CSVADRARTEAFF. CDR3 bases: TGCAGCGTTGCTGACAGGGCTCGCACTGAAGCTTTCTTT. Looking up the rest from reference TRBV29-1 and TRBJ1-1 gives the full variable domain: SAVISQKPSRDICQRGTSLTIQCQVDSQVTMMFWYRQQPGQSLTLIATANQGSEATYESGFVIDKFPISRPNLTFSTLTVSNMSPEDSSIYLCSVADRARTEAFFGQGTRLTVV.

This chain links TRBV19 with TRBJ1-2, with D possibly TRBD1 on 6 matching bases. Germline CDR1 reads LNHDA; CDR2 reads SQIVND (reference sequence). This CDR3 contains 15 residues. Deletions cut 0 bases from V and 5 bases from J, with 13 bases between. CDR3 DNA sequence: TGTGCCAGTAGTATAGATACAGGGTCAACGTATGGCTACACCTTC. Translating it yields CASSIDTGSTYGYTF.

The chain carries TRBV4-1 and TRBJ2-4, with 9 bases that match TRBD2. With V trimmed by 0 bases and J by 6 bases, 6 bases remained unmatched. CDR1 MGHRA and CDR2 YSYEKL come from the germline V gene. The CDR3 runs 16 residues. The CDR3 region is CASSQELAGDRNIQYF. The CDR3 bases are TGCGCCAGCAGCCAAGAATTAGCGGGAGATAGAAACATTCAGTACTTC.

The chain employs TRBV27 and TRBJ2-1; 15 positions match TRBD2. The length of the CDR3 is 17 residues. Per germline, CDR1 MNHEY and CDR2 SMNVEV (reference sequence). The J segment lost 6 bases and the V segment lost 5 bases, leaving 8 bases of the junction unmatched. The CDR3, as DNA: TGTGCCAGCAGTCCCCAAGGACTAGCGGGAGGGGGCAATGAGCAGTTCTTC. It yields the protein CASSPQGLAGGGNEQFF.